A selection of T cell receptor beta chains follows, all from one sample in a study of blood T cell repertoires in COVID-19. Libraries were prepared by immunoSEQ multiplex PCR; TCRdb keeps only in-frame clonotypes and omits some of them. The table has approximately 130,000 clones, about 86% seen once. The specimen sequenced was PBMCs or T cells enriched from blood (not recorded which). These receptors were taken from a woman between 45 and 65 years old who had recovered from COVID-19. CDR3s include the opening cysteine and the closing phenylalanine or tryptophan. Each record gives: D gene, J gene, clone size, V gene, CDR3 protein, CDR3 DNA. The D gene is left open where the match is weak. A row's size may be missing; if present it is once, few, many or a size class.

TRBD1	TRBJ2-3	.	TRBV15	CATSRAVTTGGNTDTQYF	TGTGCCACCAGCAGAGCCGTTACGACAGGGGGCAACACAGATACGCAGTATTTT
.	TRBJ1-6	.	TRBV4-2	CASSQVQDNSPLHF	TGTGCCAGCAGCCAAGTGCAGGATAATTCACCCCTCCACTTT
TRBD2	TRBJ2-3	.	TRBV27	CASSLRFGGADTQYF	TGTGCCAGCAGTTTAAGATTCGGGGGGGCAGATACGCAGTATTTT
TRBD1	TRBJ2-3	.	TRBV2	CASRAGTGSTDTQYF	TGTGCCAGCAGAGCCGGGACAGGAAGCACAGATACGCAGTATTTT
TRBD1	TRBJ1-5	.	TRBV19	CASMRTGGVGQPQHF	TGTGCCAGTATGCGGACAGGGGGTGTGGGTCAGCCCCAGCATTTT
.	TRBJ1-5	.	TRBV6-2/TRBV6-3	CASSLGGYSGQPQHF	TGTGCCAGCAGCCTTGGGGGGTATTCGGGTCAGCCCCAGCATTTT
TRBD1	TRBJ2-7	.	TRBV10-3	CAISESGQETSYEQYF	TGTGCCATCAGTGAGTCTGGACAGGAGACATCCTACGAGCAGTACTTC
.	TRBJ2-7	once	TRBV1	CTSSLLGQGFYEQYF	TGCACCAGCAGCCTCCTTGGTCAGGGATTCTACGAGCAGTACTTC
.	TRBJ1-4	.	TRBV12-2	CASRLAGRGGEKLFF	TGTGCAAGTCGCTTAGCGGGCAGGGGTGGAGAAAAACTGTTTTTT
TRBD1	TRBJ1-2	.	TRBV6-5	CATRTGFGYTF	TGTGCCACCCGGACAGGGTTTGGCTACACCTTC
.	TRBJ2-1	.	TRBV19	CASSISGRTYNEQFF	TGTGCCAGTAGTATTTCAGGGAGGACCTACAATGAGCAGTTCTTC
TRBD1	TRBJ1-3	.	TRBV18	CASSPTGVIPGNTIYF	TGTGCCAGCTCACCGACAGGGGTAATTCCTGGAAACACCATATATTTT
.	TRBJ2-1	.	TRBV6-5	CASSRAAGSYNEQFF	TGTGCCAGCAGTCGAGCGGCAGGATCCTACAATGAGCAGTTCTTC
TRBD1	TRBJ2-3	.	TRBV6-5	CASRLRGQTDTQYF	TGTGCCAGCAGACTCAGGGGGCAGACAGATACGCAGTATTTT
.	TRBJ2-3	.	TRBV11-3	CASSAGTFYTDTQYF	TGTGCCAGCAGCGCCGGGACTTTCTACACAGATACGCAGTATTTT
TRBD1	TRBJ2-6	.	TRBV5-1	CASSDTGVGANVLTF	TGCGCCAGCAGCGACACAGGGGTTGGGGCCAACGTCCTGACTTTC
TRBD1	TRBJ2-6	.	TRBV4-3	CASSQIGTVGSGANVLTF	TGCGCCAGCAGCCAGATTGGGACAGTGGGCTCTGGGGCCAACGTCCTGACTTTC
TRBD2	TRBJ2-5	.	TRBV5-1	CASSLPGLADQETQYF	TGCGCCAGCAGCCTCCCCGGGCTAGCGGACCAAGAGACCCAGTACTTC
TRBD1	TRBJ2-2	.	TRBV7-9	CASSTRQGPAGELFF	TGTGCCAGCAGCACCAGACAGGGGCCCGCCGGGGAGCTGTTTTTT
.	TRBJ2-5	.	TRBV4-1	CASSHPDRLETQYF	TGCGCCAGCAGCCATCCCGACAGGTTAGAGACCCAGTACTTC
TRBD2	TRBJ2-5	once	TRBV5-1	CASSSGTSGGQETQYF	TGCGCCAGCAGCAGCGGGACTAGCGGGGGCCAAGAGACCCAGTACTTC